This T cell receptor (beta chain) was sequenced during a study of cytomegalovirus exposure and HLA in healthy donors. The PCR had 60 Vbeta and 13 Jbeta primers. The method was immunoSEQ multiplex PCR; TCRdb's version includes in-frame clones alone and lacks a portion of them. The repertoire holds around 60,000 clones, with 75% to 85% as singletons. This clone was found once. The V end was cut by 3 bases, the J end by 1 base, with 3 bases between. The CDR3 is 12 residues long. Germline loops: CDR1 KGHSH, CDR2 LQKENI. This rearrangement joins TRBV18 to TRBJ2-5; no firm D call. The sequence came from a man in his fifties or sixties in good health and CMV-seropositive. Sequencing was done on a sample of PBMCs. CDR3 DNA sequence: TGTGCCAGCTCACCCAGCCAAGAGACCCAGTACTTC. It yields the protein CASSPSQETQYF.